The 6 T cell receptor beta chains reported below all come from one sample, sequenced in a study of cytomegalovirus exposure and HLA in healthy donors. Vbeta (60) and Jbeta (13) primers were used in the PCR. Libraries were prepared by immunoSEQ multiplex PCR; TCRdb keeps only in-frame clonotypes and omits some of them. The sample shows approximately 27,000 clones, about 62% of them seen only once. Sequenced: PBMCs. The receptor source for this set is a male donor in good health and CMV-seropositive.

This clone came up a few times. The chain joins TRBV30 to TRBJ2-5; possibly TRBD2 for D (6 bases). This CDR3 is built from 13 residues. Germline V gives CDR1 GTSNPN, CDR2 SVGIG (reference sequence). The germline V and J ends were trimmed by 2 bases and 5 bases, with 12 bases remaining between them. The CDR3 sequence is CAWSPGVGETQYF. DNA for the CDR3: TGTGCCTGGAGTCCGGGGGTCGGGGAGACCCAGTACTTC. Supplemented by reference TRBV30 and TRBJ2-5, the full variable domain reads SQTIHQWPATLVQPVGSPLSLECTVEGTSNPNLYWYRQAAGRGLQLLFYSVGIGQISSEVPQNLSASRPQDRQFILSSKKLLLSDSGFYLCAWSPGVGETQYFGPGTRLLVL.

The chain uses TRBV5-4 and TRBJ2-1; D ambiguous. The ends were cut back, 4 bases at V and 8 bases at J, with 16 bases in the middle. Germline V gene data show CDR1 as SGHNT and CDR2 as YYREEE (reference sequence). The CDR3 runs to 14 residues. CDR3 bases: TGTGCCAGCAGCCGGCGTGGCCAGGTCGATGAGCAGTTCTTC. It yields the protein CASSRRGQVDEQFF. The full variable domain, completed using reference TRBV5-4 and TRBJ2-1, is ETGVTQSPTHLIKTRGQQVTLRCSSQSGHNTVSWYQQALGQGPQFIFQYYREEENGRGNFPPRFSGLQFPNYSSELNVNALELDDSALYLCASSRRGQVDEQFFGPGTRLTVL.

This clone was seen only a few times. The rearrangement links TRBV7-9 to TRBJ1-2, with D perhaps TRBD1 (6 bases). CDR3 size: 15 residues. CDR1 is SEHNR and CDR2 is FQNEAQ in the germline V gene (reference sequence). Trimming took off 2 bases at V and 6 bases at J, with 16 bases between the two ends. The CDR3, as DNA: TGTGCCAGCAGCTTAAGGGCAGGGGAAGAGAATGGCTACACCTTC. Protein sequence: CASSLRAGEENGYTF.

The gene calls are TRBV5-6 and TRBJ1-2; D is uncertain. V was shortened by 0 bases and J by 0 bases, with 12 bases between the two germline ends. The germline gives CDR1 SGHDT, CDR2 YYEEEE. The CDR3 loop spans 16 amino acids. For the CDR3, the DNA is TGTGCCAGCAGCTTGGCCGCCGGAGCCGCTAACTATGGCTACACCTTC. Encoded protein: CASSLAAGAANYGYTF.

The chain recombines TRBV7-9 with TRBJ2-1; 7 bases line up with TRBD2. Germline V gives CDR1 SEHNR, CDR2 FQNEAQ (reference sequence). V lost 5 bases and J lost 7; bases outside the gene matches: 20. The CDR3 is 18 amino acids. CDR3 sequence: CASSPTTLGGLKWNEQFF. CDR3 nucleotides: TGTGCCAGCAGCCCCACCACCCTCGGGGGACTAAAATGGAATGAGCAGTTCTTC.

The genes are TRBV19 and TRBJ1-5; no clear D. This CDR3 is built from 14 residues. CDR1 LNHDA and CDR2 SQIVND come from the germline V gene (reference sequence). Trimming shortened V by 3 bases and J by 6 bases, and 12 bases separated the two germline ends. CDR3 bases: TGTGCCAGTAGTATCTTCCGGGATAGTCAGCCCCAGCATTTT. Its protein product is CASSIFRDSQPQHF.